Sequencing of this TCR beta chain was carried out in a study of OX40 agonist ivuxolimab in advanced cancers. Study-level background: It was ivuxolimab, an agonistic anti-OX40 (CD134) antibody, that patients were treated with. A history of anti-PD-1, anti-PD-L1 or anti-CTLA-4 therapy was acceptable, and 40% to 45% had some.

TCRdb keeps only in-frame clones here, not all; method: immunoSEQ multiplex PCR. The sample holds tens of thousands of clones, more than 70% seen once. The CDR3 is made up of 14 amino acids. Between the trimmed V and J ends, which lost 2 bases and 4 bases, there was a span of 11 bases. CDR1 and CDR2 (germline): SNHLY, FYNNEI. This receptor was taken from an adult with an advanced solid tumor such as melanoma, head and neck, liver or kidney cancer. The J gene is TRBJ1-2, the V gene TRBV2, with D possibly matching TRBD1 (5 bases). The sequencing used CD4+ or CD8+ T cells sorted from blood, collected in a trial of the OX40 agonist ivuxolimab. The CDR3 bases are TGTGCCAGCAGTGAAAGCGACAGAACCTATGGCTACACCTTC. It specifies CASSESDRTYGYTF.